The entry below gives a single TCR beta chain sequence along with its context. At one boundary the junction diverges from the germline segment, which might be a read error. These data come from a study of blood T cells in healthy people across ages. Next came a second PCR, run for roughly 7 to 12 cycles, which used a sample-barcoded 5' primer along with a J-beta primer mix. TCRdb re-analysed the 5' RACE reads in MiXCR, keeping a single row per CDR3 protein. The sample lists approximately 850,000 distinct CDR3 sequences, roughly 64% seen once, with around 20% in the top ten. The sequence was collected from a young man in good health. Sequenced input: blood.

The CDR3 DNA sequence: TGTACCAGCAGCCGACCGCGGAATGAGCAGTTCTTC. This translates into CTSSRPRNEQFF. The genes are TRBV6-6 and TRBJ2-1, with D uncertain. Per the germline V gene, CDR1 is MNHNY and CDR2 is SVGAGI (reference sequence). The CDR3 consists of 12 residues.